Here is one T cell receptor (beta chain) with its context. The antigen is not known. This PCR relied on a set of 60 Vbeta primers and 13 Jbeta primers. The protocol was immunoSEQ multiplex PCR, while the TCRdb copy is restricted to in-frame clones and leaves out a portion. The top ten hold less than 5.5% of the sample, which has fewer than 200,000 clones, roughly 77% seen once. The CDR3 consists of 14 residues. Trimming stripped 0 bases from V and 7 bases from J, with 8 bases between. Germline values: CDR1 SGHKS, CDR2 YYEKEE (reference sequence). These data come from a study of cytomegalovirus exposure and HLA in healthy donors. Regarding the study as a whole: Rarity marked most TCR sequences, yet some public TCRs occurred in many donors. With later analysis, a missense DCLRE1C variant became linked to TCR beta V- and J-gene trimming. Researchers left out some V segments, among them TRBV6-2 and TRBV6-3, as indistinguishable.

The sample was PBMCs. V is TRBV5-5 and J is TRBJ1-6, with D possibly being TRBD1 (5 bases). The TCR was taken from a male donor in good health and CMV-seronegative. The CDR3 loop reads CASSLGGGNSPLHF. CDR3 nucleotides: TGTGCCAGCAGCTTGGGCGGGGGAAATTCACCCCTCCACTTT.